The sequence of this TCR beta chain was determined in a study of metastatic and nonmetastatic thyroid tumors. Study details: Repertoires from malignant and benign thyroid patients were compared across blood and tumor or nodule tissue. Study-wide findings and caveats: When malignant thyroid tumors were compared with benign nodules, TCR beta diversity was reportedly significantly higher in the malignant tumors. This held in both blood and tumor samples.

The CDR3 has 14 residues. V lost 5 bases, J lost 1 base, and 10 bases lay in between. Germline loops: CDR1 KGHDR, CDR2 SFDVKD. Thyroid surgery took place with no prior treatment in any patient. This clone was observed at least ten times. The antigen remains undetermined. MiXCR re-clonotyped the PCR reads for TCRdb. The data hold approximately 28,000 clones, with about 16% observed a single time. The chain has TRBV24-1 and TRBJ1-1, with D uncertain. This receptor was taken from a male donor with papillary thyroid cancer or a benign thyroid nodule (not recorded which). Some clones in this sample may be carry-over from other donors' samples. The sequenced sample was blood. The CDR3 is CATSGPTSNTEAFF. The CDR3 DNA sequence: TGTGCCACCAGTGGCCCAACCTCGAACACTGAAGCTTTCTTT.